This record looks at one T cell receptor beta chain sequence and its context. The table lists this clonotype with a few counts. The specificity of this receptor is unknown. The record has no base qualities; no much larger clone is one base away. Sequencing was performed on an Illumina NovaSeq 6000. TCRalpha and TCRbeta cDNA libraries were built by 5'RACE with constant-segment primers, adding sample barcodes and unique molecular identifiers. RNA was extracted from every sample with Trizol reagent. Library amplification was performed in two PCR steps, and a second sample barcode and Illumina TruSeq adapters were introduced in the second step. The libraries were sequenced on an Illumina NovaSeq using 2 x 150 bp paired-end reads. The authors processed their data as follows. The reads were demultiplexed and collapsed into UMI-guided consensus sequences using migec v1.2.7. Using mixcr v2.1.11, the UMI consensuses were aligned to TRA and TRB V and J templates and assembled into clonotypes. A clonotype was counted as expanded or contracted only when both edgeR and NoisET called the clonotype significant, with the noise models trained on biological replicates. For edgeR calls, the cutoffs were a false discovery rate-adjusted p below 0.01 and a log2 fold-change threshold of 1. As an exploratory analysis of dynamics, PCA with hierarchical clustering was applied to max-normalized trajectories of the 1000 most abundant clonotypes. Separately sequenced CD4+ and CD8+ repertoires were used to assign a CD4 or CD8 phenotype to each responding clone. The raw public data were reprocessed by TCRdb itself: fastp quality trimming at Q25, MiXCR clonotype calling, in-frame beta chains only. Entries that share a CDR3 protein sequence are merged under the most common genes and DNA. TCRdb's processing, not the authors' own work, is the source of the V and J calls. The sample table holds about 560,000 distinct CDR3 sequences, of which under 20% were seen once. The ten most abundant clones make up about 12% of the sample.

From the germline V gene, CDR1 is SNHLY and CDR2 is FYNNEI. Ends trimmed: V by 6 bases, J by 7 bases; bases unmatched to a gene: 7. CDR3 length: 16 amino acids, cysteine to phenylalanine. Only CDR3 DNA is held: 48 bases, read in frame from base 1. This sample was taken from a study of T-cell memory formation after mild COVID-19 (dated by TCRdb to about 2021). About the investigation overall: TCR sequence clusters from the two donors were largely donor specific. Two young, previously healthy adult volunteers, one female and one male, were included in the cohort. Longitudinal TCRalpha and TCRbeta repertoire sequencing tracked T-cell clones expanding and contracting after mild COVID-19 in two donors. General conclusions and limits of the study: Contracting CD4+ clones turned up mainly in the CM and EM memory subsets, whereas EMRA was where CD8+ clones were enriched. Only two mild cases were covered by the study, and larger cohorts that include severe cases with pre-infection samples were considered necessary. Clones that contracted from day 15 to 85 showed balanced CD4/CD8 phenotypes, whereas a second wave of clones that expanded from day 15 to 37 leaned towards CD4+. Some responding clones were found in pre-infection memory, which suggests that pre-existing cross-reactive memory T cells took part in the SARS-CoV-2 response. Whether the second-wave clones peaking on day 37 were SARS-CoV-2 specific was not confirmed.

PBMCs were isolated by Ficoll-Paque density gradient centrifugation. This TCR derives from an adult woman who had mild COVID-19 (a few samples of this study predate the infection). The sample titles of this study are shuffled in the database, so cell type and time point are left out; the donor was told from shared clones. The sample taken for sequencing was PBMCs or a T cell subset sorted from them (not recorded which). Recombination connected TRBV2 to TRBJ2-2; 14 junctional bases match TRBD2. CDR3 protein: CASSAGLAGVHGELFF. The sequenced DNA is TGTGCCAGCAGCGCGGGACTAGCGGGAGTCCACGGGGAGCTGTTTTTT.